This TCR beta chain was observed in a study of blood T cell repertoires in COVID-19. Study information: Collection of acute and convalescent COVID-19 samples took place in the United States, Italy and Spain.

Authors' methods: Estimated nucleated cell counts came from reference gene primer amplification. This table comes from immunoSEQ multiplex PCR, and its TCRdb copy is limited to in-frame clones, with some not included. For V, J and clone size, that table is used; D and trimming come from the DNA. This sample yields approximately 200,000 clones, of which roughly 92% are seen a single time; 0.76% belongs to the top ten. The CDR3 is 17 amino acids. J was trimmed by 0 bases and V by 6 bases; bases with no gene match: 11. The germline gives CDR1 LGHDT, CDR2 YNNKEL (reference sequence). The material sequenced was peripheral blood. This TCR was recovered from a man in his thirties or forties with COVID-19, enrolled during active disease. The rearrangement joins TRBV3-1 (or the pseudogene TRBV3-2) to TRBJ2-4, with 7 bases aligning to TRBD1. The CDR3 loop reads CASRPSTGRLAKNIQYF. Here the CDR3 DNA reads TGTGCCAGCAGGCCTTCGACAGGGCGACTAGCCAAAAACATTCAGTACTTC.